This note documents a single T cell receptor beta chain sequence. As yet, its antigen is unknown. This CDR3 is built from 19 residues. V was pared by 2 bases and J by 1 base, with 23 bases between. CDR1 and CDR2 from the germline V gene are SGHAT and FQNNGV. This sample was included in a study of T-cell reconstitution after alpha-beta-depleted transplantation in children. Study-wide results and caveats: T-cell counts and diversity were attributed mostly to newly produced T cells one year after transplant. Two months or so post-transplant, alpha-beta T cells reportedly derived from several hundred expanded graft clones. There were some patients whose high TCRbeta diversity at day 60 came from surviving recipient T cells and thymic progenitors.

The authors prepared the TCRbeta library with unique molecular identifiers. From the PCR reads, TCRdb called clonotypes with MiXCR, one entry per CDR3 protein. Among around 600,000 distinct CDR3 sequences listed, more than 20% were seen once. This sample comprised PBMCs, mostly from graft donor cells, obtained 360 days after TCRalphabeta/CD19-depleted stem cell transplant. The chain carries TRBV11-2 and TRBJ1-1; tentatively, D is TRBD1 (5 bases). This receptor was identified in a boy younger than two who had a stem cell transplant for acute myeloid leukemia, so the T cells may come from the graft donor. The CDR3 loop is CASSLRGSTTTRRNTEAFF. The CDR3 DNA reads as TGTGCCAGCAGCTTACGGGGGTCGACAACCACACGCCGGAACACTGAAGCTTTCTTT.